The 17 T cell receptor beta chains in this list originate from one sample, sequenced in a study of control samples from healthy donors and cancer patients. Sequencing was performed with immunoSEQ multiplex PCR; in TCRdb, only in-frame clones are kept and a portion is missing. The sample holds fewer than 200,000 clones, roughly 89% seen once. Material for sequencing was blood. The receptor source for this set is a woman in her fifties or sixties in good health.

In its sample, this clone was seen a few times. The rearrangement joins TRBV5-4 to TRBJ1-1; 9 positions match TRBD1. CDR3 length: 13 residues. The ends lost 0 bases at V and 8 bases at J; junction bases unmatched: 2. Per germline, CDR1 SGHNT and CDR2 YYREEE (reference sequence). Here the CDR3 DNA reads TGTGCCAGCAGCTTGGGGGACAGGGCAGAAGCTTTCTTT. Its protein is CASSLGDRAEAFF.

The rearrangement joins TRBV7-9 to TRBJ1-1, with D unresolved. V was cut by 5 bases and J by 3 bases, with 10 bases left in between. Germline V gene data show CDR1 as SEHNR and CDR2 as FQNEAQ (reference sequence). The CDR3 sequence is 13 residues long. The CDR3 nucleotides read TGTGCCAGCAGCCCAACAAGGGACACTGAAGCTTTCTTT. It is translated as CASSPTRDTEAFF.

V and J are TRBV24-1 and TRBJ1-5; TRBD1 agrees at 7 bases. V gave up 6 bases and J gave up 2 bases; unmatched junction bases: 6. The CDR3 contains 15 residues. Germline CDR1 and CDR2: KGHDR and SFDVKD. CDR3 region: CATSPTGMGNQPQHF. DNA of the CDR3: TGTGCCACCAGTCCGACAGGGATGGGCAATCAGCCCCAGCATTTT.

The genes are TRBV27 and TRBJ1-6; possibly TRBD1 for D (5 bases). V lost 6 bases, J lost 10 bases, and 13 bases lay in between. Germline V lookup: CDR1 MNHEY, CDR2 SMNVEV (reference sequence). The length of the CDR3 is 13 residues. The CDR3, as DNA: TGTGCCAGCAGGCAGGGATCTGTGTCACCCCTCCACTTT. Amino acid sequence: CASRQGSVSPLHF.

V usage is TRBV11-2 and J usage is TRBJ2-1, with D possibly TRBD2 on 6 matching bases. V was cut by 7 bases and J by 4 bases, with 17 bases left in between. The germline gives CDR1 SGHAT, CDR2 FQNNGV. The CDR3 spans 15 residues. The CDR3 here is CASTFGTSPYNEQFF. DNA of the CDR3: TGTGCCAGCACCTTCGGGACTTCCCCATACAATGAGCAGTTCTTC.

On this clone itself: Other DNA sequences in the same sample also yield this CDR3. This chain joins TRBV9 and TRBJ2-5, with 12 bases that match TRBD2. The CDR3 has 16 residues. V shed 4 bases and J 4 bases; nucleotides not matched to a gene: 8. Germline CDR1 is SGDLS and CDR2 is YYNGEE. CDR3 coding DNA: TGTGCCAGCAGCCCCCGACTAGCGGGAGCACGAGAGACCCAGTACTTC. Translating it yields CASSPRLAGARETQYF.

This chain uses TRBV10-3 with TRBJ1-2; 12 nucleotides match TRBD1. The CDR3 is made up of 15 amino acids. The germline V gene has CDR1 ENHRY and CDR2 SYGVKD. Trimming removed 2 bases from V and 2 bases from J; junction bases left unmatched: 0. CDR3 loop: CAISEGTGGNYGYTF. The CDR3 nucleotides read TGTGCCATCAGTGAGGGGACAGGGGGCAACTATGGCTACACCTTC.

This chain joins TRBV19 and TRBJ1-3, with 12 positions matching TRBD1. Germline trimming cut 8 bases from V and 4 bases from J; bases unmatched to any gene: 6. Germline V lookup: CDR1 LNHDA, CDR2 SQIVND (reference sequence). The CDR3 sequence is 15 residues long. CDR3 in DNA: TGTGCCAGTGGGACAGGGGGCCTCGCGGGAAACACCATATATTTT. Translated, it gives CASGTGGLAGNTIYF.

The chain employs TRBV5-1 and TRBJ2-5; 9 bases match TRBD1. Germline V CDR1 and CDR2: SGHRS, YFSETQ. The CDR3 consists of 15 residues. V shed 4 bases and J 4 bases; nucleotides not matched to a gene: 8. For the CDR3, the DNA is TGCGCCAGCAGCCCAAGACAGGGGGTGCGAGAGACCCAGTACTTC. This translates into CASSPRQGVRETQYF.

This rearrangement joins TRBV6-5 to TRBJ2-1, with TRBD1 matching 7 bases. Germline lookup yields CDR1 MNHEY and CDR2 SVGAGI. The ends lost 5 bases at V and 4 bases at J; junction bases unmatched: 2. This CDR3 is 13 amino acids long. The CDR3 bases are TGTGCCAGCAGTATGACAGGGTACAATGAGCAGTTCTTC. It is translated as CASSMTGYNEQFF.

This chain links TRBV5-1 with TRBJ2-1; no definite D call. From germline, CDR1 is SGHRS and CDR2 YFSETQ. The CDR3 has 13 amino acids. Trimming took 1 base from V and 10 from J, leaving 12 bases between them. The CDR3 is CASSLRPNDEQFF. CDR3 sequence (DNA): TGCGCCAGCAGCTTGCGCCCCAACGACGAGCAGTTCTTC.

The J gene is TRBJ1-6, the V gene TRBV29-1; D is unclear. V was trimmed by 8 bases and J by 12 bases, leaving 20 bases between them. Germline CDR1 SQVTM, CDR2 ANQGSEA. The CDR3 contains 13 residues. Written as DNA, the CDR3 is TGCAGCCAACGGACCTTCGGCGGACGACCCCTCCACTTT. It yields the protein CSQRTFGGRPLHF. The full variable domain, in which reference TRBV29-1 and TRBJ1-6 provide the parts outside the CDR3, is SAVISQKPSRDICQRGTSLTIQCQVDSQVTMMFWYRQQPGQSLTLIATANQGSEATYESGFVIDKFPISRPNLTFSTLTVSNMSPEDSSIYLCSQRTFGGRPLHFGNGTRLTVT.

The gene calls are TRBV2 and TRBJ2-1; 13 bases map to TRBD2. CDR1 SNHLY and CDR2 FYNNEI come from the germline V gene. V was clipped by 7 bases and J by 16 bases; unmatched bases: 13. The CDR3 is 14 residues long. The CDR3: CASNQGTSGATYFF. Written as DNA, the CDR3 is TGTGCCAGCAACCAAGGGACTAGCGGGGCCACGTATTTCTTC. Together with reference TRBV2 and TRBJ2-1, the CDR3 gives the full variable domain: EPEVTQTPSHQVTQMGQEVILRCVPISNHLYFYWYRQILGQKVEFLVSFYNNEISEKSEIFDDQFSVERPDGSNFTLKIRSTKLEDSAMYFCASNQGTSGATYFFGPGTRLTVL.

The chain employs TRBV4-1 and TRBJ1-5; no definite D call. CDR3 length equals 15 residues. CDR1 and CDR2 (germline): MGHRA, YSYEKL. The ends were cut back, 1 base at V and 0 bases at J, with 7 bases in the middle. DNA of the CDR3: TGCGCCAGCAGCCAAGGAAGGAATAGCAATCAGCCCCAGCATTTT. This sequence encodes CASSQGRNSNQPQHF.

The rearrangement links TRBV27 to TRBJ1-5, with 9 bases lining up with TRBD1. The length of the CDR3 is 16 residues. The J segment lost 2 bases and the V segment lost 2 bases, leaving 4 bases of the junction unmatched. The germline CDR1 and CDR2 sequences are MNHEY and SMNVEV (reference sequence). CDR3 loop: CASSLGTGGGNQPQHF. CDR3 sequence (DNA): TGTGCCAGCAGTTTAGGAACAGGGGGCGGCAATCAGCCCCAGCATTTT.

The V call is TRBV4-3, the J call TRBJ2-1; TRBD2 agrees at 8 bases. Looked up from germline, CDR1 is LGHNA and CDR2 is YSLEER. The CDR3 has 16 residues. V gave up 3 bases and J gave up 0 bases; unmatched junction bases: 4. The CDR3 here is CASSQVRGGSYNEQFF. DNA of the CDR3: TGCGCCAGCAGCCAGGTACGGGGGGGCTCCTACAATGAGCAGTTCTTC.

This chain links TRBV5-4 with TRBJ2-1; D is perhaps TRBD1 (6 bases). The germline CDR1 and CDR2 sequences are SGHNT and YYREEE (reference sequence). The CDR3 runs to 13 residues. V was shortened by 5 bases and J by 2 bases, with 8 bases between the two germline ends. The CDR3: CASRGDTYNEQFF. The CDR3 DNA is TGTGCCAGCAGAGGGGACACCTACAATGAGCAGTTCTTC.